The next 8 T cell receptor beta chains were all read from a single sample in a study of neurological immune-mediated disorders. A single record per CDR3 protein comes from TCRdb applying MiXCR to the 5' RACE reads. Altogether tens of thousands of distinct CDR3 sequences are present, about 13% being singletons, with the ten largest covering approximately 5%. Time point of the sample: technical triplicate 1. Sample: CD4+ T cells from blood. These TCRs come from a female donor with HTLV-1-associated myelopathy (HAM/TSP).

This clonotype was observed a few times. The CDR3 region is CASSVGTGVHNEQFF. CDR3 sequence (DNA): TGTGCCAGCAGTGTAGGGACAGGGGTCCACAATGAGCAGTTCTTC. The rearrangement uses TRBV6-1 and TRBJ2-1; 10 bases are a match to TRBD1. Germline-derived CDR1 and CDR2 are MNHNS and SASEGT. Germline trimming cut 4 bases from V and 5 bases from J; bases unmatched to any gene: 5. CDR3 length: 15 amino acids.

This clonotype appeared many times. The CDR3: CASSQGQGSPETQYF. CDR3 bases: TGCGCCAGCAGCCAAGGACAGGGCTCACCAGAGACCCAGTACTTC. This chain joins TRBV5-1 and TRBJ2-5; 8 nucleotides agree with TRBD1. The CDR3 covers 15 residues. CDR1 and CDR2 from the germline V gene are SGHRS and YFSETQ. The V and J ends lost 4 bases and 4 bases, in that order; junction bases with no gene match: 9.

This clonotype was recorded at least ten times. The rearrangement links TRBV10-3 to TRBJ2-2; 8 nucleotides line up with TRBD1. V shed 6 bases, J shed 1 base, and the junction held 1 base outside the gene matches. This CDR3 region has 14 residues. Germline V gives CDR1 ENHRY, CDR2 SYGVKD. CDR3 sequence: CAIRDRENTGELFF. The CDR3 bases are TGTGCCATCAGGGACAGGGAGAACACCGGGGAGCTGTTTTTT.

This clonotype was found many times. This CDR3 is CASSVRGGAEYEQYF. CDR3 sequence (DNA): TGTGCCAGCAGTGTCCGAGGGGGGGCGGAATACGAGCAGTACTTC. The gene calls are TRBV12-3 or TRBV12-4 and TRBJ2-7; D is perhaps TRBD2 (7 bases). The CDR3 spans 15 residues. Trimming pared 5 bases from V and 4 bases from J, leaving 18 bases between.

This clonotype was detected many times. V is TRBV5-1 and J is TRBJ2-1; 7 bases fit TRBD2. This CDR3 is built from 15 residues. Looked up from germline, CDR1 is SGHRS and CDR2 is YFSETQ. Unmatched junction bases numbered 5, after V lost 2 bases and J lost 3 bases. The CDR3 here is CASSFASGNYNEQFF. CDR3 nucleotides: TGCGCCAGCAGCTTCGCTAGCGGTAACTACAATGAGCAGTTCTTC.

There are many counts of this clonotype. The rearrangement links TRBV5-1 to TRBJ2-3; 10 nucleotides agree with TRBD2. The V and J ends lost 5 bases and 1 base, in that order; junction bases with no gene match: 16. Germline V gene data show CDR1 as SGHRS and CDR2 as YFSETQ. This CDR3 has 19 residues. This CDR3 is CASRRLWTSGFPGTDTQYF. CDR3 sequence (DNA): TGCGCCAGCAGGCGCCTGTGGACTAGCGGCTTCCCGGGCACAGATACGCAGTATTTT.

This clonotype was detected many times. The CDR3 DNA follows: TGCAGTGCTATGGACAGGGACGATTCAACTAATGAAAAACTGTTTTTT. Its translation is CSAMDRDDSTNEKLFF. This chain joins TRBV20-1 and TRBJ1-4; 8 bases map to TRBD1. The germline CDR1 and CDR2 sequences are DFQATT and SNEGSKA (reference sequence). The CDR3 spans 16 residues. J lost 0 bases, V lost 4 bases, and 7 bases had no gene match.

This clonotype showed up many times. V gene TRBV6-6 combines with J gene TRBJ2-1; tentative D call: TRBD1 (7 bases). Trimming removed 1 base at V and 10 bases at J, with 11 bases between. CDR3 length: 13 residues. Germline V gene sequence: CDR1 MNHNY, CDR2 SVGAGI (reference sequence). CDR3 loop: CASSYFRGEEQFF. The CDR3 bases are TGTGCCAGCAGTTACTTCAGGGGGGAAGAGCAGTTCTTC.